This section outlines one TCR beta chain sequence together with its context. Which antigen it targets is not known. Per-base qualities were not stored, and no clone one base away is much larger. The meaning of the sample's treatment or condition label: allogeneic hematopoietic cell transplantation with graft depleted of TCRalphabeta T cells and CD19 B cells. The children who served as transplant recipients had been given grafts of TCRalphabeta/CD19-depleted allogeneic hematopoietic cells. The source of the sample is a study of T-cell reconstitution after alpha-beta-depleted transplantation in children (dated by TCRdb to the mid-2010s). About the investigation overall: Using TCR repertoire profiling, the study followed T-cell immune reconstitution in a quantitative way in children after TCRalphabeta/CD19-depleted allogeneic hematopoietic cell transplantation.

The study at large found these results: Over subsequent months, a decline in hyperexpanded clone frequencies was noted, and after one year, T-cell counts and TCRbeta diversity were mostly ascribed to newly produced T cells. In some patients, the high TCRbeta diversity seen at day 60 was put down to recipient T cells and intrathymic progenitors that had survived conditioning. About two months after transplant, the apparently early recovery of alphabetaT-cell counts reportedly depended on just several hundred clones that had expanded rapidly and came from non-depleted graft cells.

Library preparation was by PCR. Sequencer: Illumina HiSeq 2500. TCR library preparation used molecular barcoding, with unique molecular identifiers applied to normalize quantification of the TCRbeta repertoire. TCRdb trimmed the raw reads at Q25, called clones with MiXCR and kept productive beta chains. CDR3 protein sequences are deduplicated, and each keeps its most common genes and DNA. This sample lists about 980,000 distinct CDR3 sequences; 25% to 30% were detected once. The top ten clonotypes cover around 30% of the sample. The germline V gene gives CDR1 as SGDLS and CDR2 as YYNGEE. V is cut by 1 base and J by 2 bases, and the space between the germline ends is 10 bases. The CDR3 contains 15 residues, cysteine and phenylalanine counted. Just CDR3 DNA is preserved here, 45 bases in frame from base 1.

The sample here was PBMCs, mostly from graft donor cells, taken 360 days after TCRalphabeta/CD19-depleted stem cell transplant. The TCR comes from a boy under three years old who had a stem cell transplant for SCID, so the T cells may come from the graft donor. The sequence joins TRBV9 to TRBJ2-1, and the D gene may be TRBD1, 5 bases matching. At the DNA level, the sequence is TGTGCCAGCAGCGTACATCAGGGAACCTACAATGAGCAGTTCTTC. Its amino acids are CASSVHQGTYNEQFF.